Listed below are T cell receptor beta chains from one sample, sequenced in a study of Ad26.COV2.S vaccination and SARS-CoV-2 variants. Only in-frame clones appear in the TCRdb table, and some are missing; sequencing was by immunoSEQ multiplex PCR. This table holds 350,000 to 450,000 clones, around 92% found once. Sequenced material: peripheral blood, taken in a trial of Ad26.COV2.S vaccine versus placebo. The receptors were gathered from a person aged 18-65 years who received the Ad26.COV2.S COVID-19 vaccine or a placebo. Both conserved end residues are part of each CDR3. The order of the fields is D gene, J gene, V gene, clone size, CDR3 protein, CDR3 DNA. D genes are given only for firm matches. Where a row states a size, it is once, few, many or the class of an expanded clone; other rows omit it.

d_gene: .
j_gene: TRBJ1-5
v_gene: TRBV19
abundance: few
CDR3aa: CASRDSNQPQHF
CDR3nt: TGTGCCAGCCGGGACAGCAATCAGCCCCAGCATTTT

d_gene: TRBD2
j_gene: TRBJ2-2
v_gene: TRBV5-1
abundance: few
CDR3aa: CASSSGLAGGPTGELFF
CDR3nt: TGCGCCAGCAGCTCCGGACTAGCGGGGGGGCCAACCGGGGAGCTGTTTTTT

d_gene: .
j_gene: TRBJ2-7
v_gene: TRBV15
abundance: .
CDR3aa: CATSRDSNSYEQYF
CDR3nt: TGTGCCACCAGCAGAGACTCTAACTCCTACGAGCAGTACTTC

d_gene: .
j_gene: TRBJ1-2
v_gene: TRBV27
abundance: .
CDR3aa: CASSPGQGYYGYTF
CDR3nt: TGTGCCAGCAGCCCGGGTCAGGGCTACTATGGCTACACCTTC

d_gene: .
j_gene: TRBJ1-2
v_gene: TRBV11-2
abundance: .
CDR3aa: CASSLDPSPSNYGYTF
CDR3nt: TGTGCCAGCAGCTTAGATCCTTCCCCTTCTAACTATGGCTACACCTTC

d_gene: .
j_gene: TRBJ1-1
v_gene: TRBV3-1/TRBV3-2
abundance: .
CDR3aa: CASSQDLGAGDTEAFF
CDR3nt: TGTGCCAGCAGCCAAGATCTGGGGGCGGGGGACACTGAAGCTTTCTTT

d_gene: .
j_gene: TRBJ2-5
v_gene: TRBV19
abundance: .
CDR3aa: CASSIWGQGQETQYF
CDR3nt: TGTGCCAGTAGTATTTGGGGGCAGGGTCAAGAGACCCAGTACTTC

d_gene: .
j_gene: TRBJ1-1
v_gene: TRBV14
abundance: .
CDR3aa: CASSQDSSGSLTEAFF
CDR3nt: TGTGCCAGCAGCCAAGATTCCTCCGGGTCATTGACTGAAGCTTTCTTT

d_gene: .
j_gene: TRBJ2-3
v_gene: TRBV12-1
abundance: .
CDR3aa: CASSFGQGRSDTQYF
CDR3nt: TGTGCCAGCAGCTTTGGACAGGGTCGTTCAGATACGCAGTATTTT

d_gene: .
j_gene: TRBJ1-2
v_gene: TRBV3-1/TRBV3-2
abundance: .
CDR3aa: CASSQSGQNYGYTF
CDR3nt: TGTGCCAGCAGCCAGTCTGGACAGAACTATGGCTACACCTTC

d_gene: .
j_gene: TRBJ1-5
v_gene: TRBV5-1
abundance: .
CDR3aa: CASSSLGGADQPQHF
CDR3nt: TGCGCCAGCAGCTCACTCGGCGGGGCCGATCAGCCCCAGCATTTT

d_gene: TRBD2
j_gene: TRBJ2-2
v_gene: TRBV19
abundance: .
CDR3aa: CASSLAGGNTGELFF
CDR3nt: TGTGCCAGCTCACTAGCGGGGGGAAACACCGGGGAGCTGTTTTTT

d_gene: .
j_gene: TRBJ1-2
v_gene: TRBV5-6
abundance: .
CDR3aa: CASSLSGTLQGYTF
CDR3nt: TGTGCCAGCAGCTTATCCGGGACGCTGCAAGGCTACACCTTC

d_gene: TRBD1
j_gene: TRBJ2-1
v_gene: TRBV11-3
abundance: .
CDR3aa: CASSLEGQGALDEQFF
CDR3nt: TGTGCCAGCAGCTTAGAGGGACAGGGGGCTCTCGATGAGCAGTTCTTC

d_gene: TRBD1
j_gene: TRBJ2-7
v_gene: TRBV7-8
abundance: once
CDR3aa: CASSRTGNYEQYF
CDR3nt: TGTGCCAGCAGCCGGACAGGGAACTACGAGCAGTACTTC

d_gene: .
j_gene: TRBJ2-7
v_gene: TRBV5-4
abundance: .
CDR3aa: CASSLAGGGISEQYF
CDR3nt: TGTGCCAGCAGCTTGGCTGGAGGGGGGATCTCCGAGCAGTACTTC

d_gene: .
j_gene: TRBJ1-5
v_gene: TRBV4-1
abundance: .
CDR3aa: CASSQVTGYNQPQHF
CDR3nt: TGCGCCAGCAGCCAGGTGACAGGTTACAATCAGCCCCAGCATTTT

d_gene: TRBD1
j_gene: TRBJ1-6
v_gene: TRBV11-2
abundance: .
CDR3aa: CASSRQGNNSPLHF
CDR3nt: TGTGCCAGCAGTCGACAGGGAAATAATTCACCCCTCCACTTT

d_gene: .
j_gene: TRBJ1-6
v_gene: TRBV19
abundance: .
CDR3aa: CASSILAPNNSPLHF
CDR3nt: TGTGCCAGTAGTATTTTGGCTCCCAATAATTCACCCCTCCACTTT

d_gene: .
j_gene: TRBJ1-1
v_gene: TRBV10-3
abundance: .
CDR3aa: CAISESGQHTEAFF
CDR3nt: TGTGCCATCAGTGAGTCCGGACAGCACACTGAAGCTTTCTTT

d_gene: .
j_gene: TRBJ2-4
v_gene: TRBV20-1
abundance: .
CDR3aa: CSARAHGPTYF
CDR3nt: TGCAGTGCTAGAGCCCACGGGCCGACATACTTC

d_gene: TRBD1
j_gene: TRBJ2-3
v_gene: TRBV5-1
abundance: .
CDR3aa: CASSSQGAKEDTQYF
CDR3nt: TGCGCCAGCAGCTCACAGGGGGCAAAGGAAGATACGCAGTATTTT

d_gene: TRBD2
j_gene: TRBJ2-7
v_gene: TRBV5-1
abundance: .
CDR3aa: CASSPTLAGGSYEQYF
CDR3nt: TGCGCCAGCAGCCCCACACTAGCGGGGGGCTCCTACGAGCAGTACTTC

d_gene: .
j_gene: TRBJ1-1
v_gene: TRBV19
abundance: .
CDR3aa: CASSGIPGEAFF
CDR3nt: TGTGCCAGTAGCGGAATCCCAGGGGAAGCTTTCTTT

d_gene: .
j_gene: TRBJ1-1
v_gene: TRBV7-2
abundance: .
CDR3aa: CASSSRTRGNTEAFF
CDR3nt: TGTGCCAGCAGCTCCCGAACCAGGGGAAACACTGAAGCTTTCTTT

d_gene: .
j_gene: TRBJ1-5
v_gene: TRBV27
abundance: .
CDR3aa: CASSLLSGLRNQPQHF
CDR3nt: TGTGCCAGCAGTTTACTGTCAGGGCTGAGGAATCAGCCCCAGCATTTT

d_gene: .
j_gene: TRBJ1-1
v_gene: TRBV13
abundance: .
CDR3aa: CANAVNTEAFF
CDR3nt: TGTGCCAACGCCGTGAACACTGAAGCTTTCTTT

d_gene: .
j_gene: TRBJ1-1
v_gene: TRBV29-1
abundance: .
CDR3aa: CSVWQTEAFF
CDR3nt: TGCAGCGTTTGGCAAACTGAAGCTTTCTTT

d_gene: .
j_gene: TRBJ1-2
v_gene: TRBV6-2/TRBV6-3
abundance: .
CDR3aa: CASSYPTLGNYGYTF
CDR3nt: TGTGCCAGCAGTTACCCTACCCTCGGGAACTATGGCTACACCTTC

d_gene: TRBD1
j_gene: TRBJ2-7
v_gene: TRBV9
abundance: .
CDR3aa: CASSGTGGLEQYF
CDR3nt: TGTGCCAGCAGTGGGACAGGGGGTCTCGAGCAGTACTTC

d_gene: .
j_gene: TRBJ2-3
v_gene: TRBV5-1
abundance: .
CDR3aa: CASSFLSTVSTDTQYF
CDR3nt: TGCGCCAGCAGCTTTTTATCGACAGTTAGCACAGATACGCAGTATTTT

d_gene: .
j_gene: TRBJ2-3
v_gene: TRBV9
abundance: .
CDR3aa: CASSVAPSDWSRTDTQYF
CDR3nt: TGTGCCAGCAGCGTGGCCCCCTCAGACTGGTCCCGCACAGATACGCAGTATTTT

d_gene: .
j_gene: TRBJ2-5
v_gene: TRBV18
abundance: .
CDR3aa: CASSQRLQETQYF
CDR3nt: TGTGCCAGCTCTCAAAGATTGCAAGAGACCCAGTACTTC

d_gene: TRBD2
j_gene: TRBJ2-2
v_gene: TRBV6-2/TRBV6-3
abundance: .
CDR3aa: CASSYGTSGGANTGELFF
CDR3nt: TGTGCCAGCAGTTACGGGACTAGCGGGGGGGCGAACACCGGGGAGCTGTTTTTT

d_gene: TRBD2
j_gene: TRBJ2-1
v_gene: TRBV3-1/TRBV3-2
abundance: .
CDR3aa: CASSHVRAGGSYNEQFF
CDR3nt: TGTGCCAGCAGCCACGTTAGAGCGGGGGGTTCCTACAATGAGCAGTTCTTC

d_gene: TRBD1
j_gene: TRBJ2-4
v_gene: TRBV27
abundance: .
CDR3aa: CASSIRGLAKNIQYF
CDR3nt: TGTGCCAGCAGCATCAGGGGGCTAGCCAAAAACATTCAGTACTTC

d_gene: .
j_gene: TRBJ2-7
v_gene: TRBV5-4
abundance: .
CDR3aa: CASSRGLNSYEQYF
CDR3nt: TGTGCCAGCAGCAGGGGACTCAACTCCTACGAGCAGTACTTC

d_gene: .
j_gene: TRBJ1-3
v_gene: TRBV19
abundance: .
CDR3aa: CASSSGFSSGNTIYF
CDR3nt: TGTGCCAGTAGTAGCGGGTTCTCCTCTGGAAACACCATATATTTT

d_gene: .
j_gene: TRBJ2-3
v_gene: TRBV13
abundance: .
CDR3aa: CASSTTGTSGADTQYF
CDR3nt: TGTGCCAGCAGCACCACCGGGACCAGTGGGGCAGATACGCAGTATTTT

d_gene: .
j_gene: TRBJ1-1
v_gene: TRBV12-3/TRBV12-4
abundance: .
CDR3aa: CASSVPNTEAFF
CDR3nt: TGTGCCAGCAGCGTCCCAAACACTGAAGCTTTCTTT

d_gene: .
j_gene: TRBJ1-2
v_gene: TRBV9
abundance: .
CDR3aa: CASSVGIAVGGTAYGYTF
CDR3nt: TGTGCCAGCAGCGTCGGAATAGCGGTAGGAGGGACGGCCTATGGCTACACCTTC

d_gene: .
j_gene: TRBJ2-3
v_gene: TRBV6-5
abundance: .
CDR3aa: CASRDFSGDTQYF
CDR3nt: TGTGCCAGCAGAGATTTTAGCGGAGATACGCAGTATTTT

d_gene: TRBD1
j_gene: TRBJ2-5
v_gene: TRBV5-1
abundance: .
CDR3aa: CASSTGTGHQETQYF
CDR3nt: TGCGCCAGCAGCACGGGGACAGGCCATCAAGAGACCCAGTACTTC

d_gene: .
j_gene: TRBJ1-5
v_gene: TRBV7-2
abundance: .
CDR3aa: CASSFGQPGQPQHF
CDR3nt: TGTGCCAGCAGCTTTGGACAGCCGGGGCAGCCCCAGCATTTT

d_gene: .
j_gene: TRBJ2-1
v_gene: TRBV7-7
abundance: .
CDR3aa: CASSLWGWGSSYNEQFF
CDR3nt: TGTGCTAGCAGCTTATGGGGGTGGGGAAGTTCCTACAATGAGCAGTTCTTC

d_gene: TRBD1
j_gene: TRBJ1-6
v_gene: TRBV7-8
abundance: few
CDR3aa: CASSSDRAVRSPLHF
CDR3nt: TGTGCCAGCAGCTCGGACAGGGCGGTTCGTTCACCCCTCCACTTT

d_gene: TRBD2
j_gene: TRBJ2-3
v_gene: TRBV7-2
abundance: .
CDR3aa: CASISGGADTQYF
CDR3nt: TGTGCCAGCATTAGCGGGGGGGCAGATACGCAGTATTTT

d_gene: TRBD2
j_gene: TRBJ2-1
v_gene: TRBV11-2
abundance: .
CDR3aa: CASSRNLAGRYNEQFF
CDR3nt: TGTGCCAGCAGCCGCAATCTAGCGGGGAGATACAATGAGCAGTTCTTC

d_gene: TRBD2
j_gene: TRBJ2-3
v_gene: TRBV3-1/TRBV3-2
abundance: .
CDR3aa: CASSQGLAGGPDTQYF
CDR3nt: TGTGCCAGCAGCCAAGGACTAGCGGGGGGCCCAGATACGCAGTATTTT

d_gene: TRBD2
j_gene: TRBJ2-7
v_gene: TRBV14
abundance: .
CDR3aa: CASRTSGGASYEQYF
CDR3nt: TGTGCCAGTCGGACTAGCGGGGGGGCTTCCTACGAGCAGTACTTC

d_gene: .
j_gene: TRBJ2-1
v_gene: TRBV15
abundance: .
CDR3aa: CATSRDLEGVNLF
CDR3nt: TGTGCCACCAGCAGAGATCTGGAAGGGGTTAACCTCTTC

d_gene: TRBD1
j_gene: TRBJ1-2
v_gene: TRBV18
abundance: .
CDR3aa: CASSAGTGAYGYTF
CDR3nt: TGTGCCAGCTCCGCCGGGACAGGAGCCTATGGCTACACCTTC

d_gene: TRBD1
j_gene: TRBJ1-2
v_gene: TRBV28
abundance: .
CDR3aa: CASSWDRGRGTKGYTF
CDR3nt: TGTGCCAGCAGCTGGGACAGGGGGCGCGGGACAAAAGGCTACACCTTC

d_gene: .
j_gene: TRBJ1-6
v_gene: TRBV4-1
abundance: .
CDR3aa: CASSQDTAGNSPLHF
CDR3nt: TGCGCCAGCAGCCAAGATACGGCAGGGAACTCACCCCTCCACTTT

d_gene: .
j_gene: TRBJ1-2
v_gene: TRBV19
abundance: .
CDR3aa: CASSIAGTNYGYTF
CDR3nt: TGTGCCAGTAGTATCGCAGGGACTAACTATGGCTACACCTTC

d_gene: TRBD1
j_gene: TRBJ1-4
v_gene: TRBV6-2/TRBV6-3
abundance: .
CDR3aa: CASSAASQGAHNEKLFF
CDR3nt: TGTGCCAGCAGTGCCGCCTCGCAGGGGGCGCATAATGAAAAACTGTTTTTT

d_gene: TRBD2
j_gene: TRBJ2-2
v_gene: TRBV18
abundance: .
CDR3aa: CASSTGLAGLNTGELFF
CDR3nt: TGTGCCAGTTCGACGGGACTAGCGGGCCTAAACACCGGGGAGCTGTTTTTT

d_gene: TRBD1
j_gene: TRBJ1-2
v_gene: TRBV30
abundance: .
CDR3aa: CAWSVKQGGNYGYTF
CDR3nt: TGTGCCTGGAGTGTAAAACAGGGGGGCAACTATGGCTACACCTTC

d_gene: .
j_gene: TRBJ2-1
v_gene: TRBV20-1
abundance: .
CDR3aa: CSGRGPHEQFF
CDR3nt: TGCAGTGGACGGGGTCCTCATGAGCAGTTCTTC

d_gene: .
j_gene: TRBJ1-2
v_gene: TRBV4-3
abundance: .
CDR3aa: CASSQDSGREIYGYTF
CDR3nt: TGCGCCAGCAGCCAAGATAGTGGCAGGGAAATCTATGGCTACACCTTC